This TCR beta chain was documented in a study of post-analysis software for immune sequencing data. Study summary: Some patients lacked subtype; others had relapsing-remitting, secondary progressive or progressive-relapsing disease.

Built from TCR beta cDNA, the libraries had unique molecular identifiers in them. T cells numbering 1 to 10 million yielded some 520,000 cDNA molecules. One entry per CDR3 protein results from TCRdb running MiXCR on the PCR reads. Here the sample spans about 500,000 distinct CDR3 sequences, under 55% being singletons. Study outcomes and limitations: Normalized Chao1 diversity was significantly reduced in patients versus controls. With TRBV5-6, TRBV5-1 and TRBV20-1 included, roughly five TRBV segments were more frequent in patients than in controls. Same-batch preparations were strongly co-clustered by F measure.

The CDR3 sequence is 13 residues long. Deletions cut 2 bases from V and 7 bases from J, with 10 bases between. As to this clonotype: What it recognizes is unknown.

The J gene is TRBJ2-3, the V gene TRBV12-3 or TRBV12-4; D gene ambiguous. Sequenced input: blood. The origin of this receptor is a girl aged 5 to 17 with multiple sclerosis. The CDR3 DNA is TGTGCCAGCAGTTTAAAGGCCGCCTATACGCAGTATTTT. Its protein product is CASSLKAAYTQYF.